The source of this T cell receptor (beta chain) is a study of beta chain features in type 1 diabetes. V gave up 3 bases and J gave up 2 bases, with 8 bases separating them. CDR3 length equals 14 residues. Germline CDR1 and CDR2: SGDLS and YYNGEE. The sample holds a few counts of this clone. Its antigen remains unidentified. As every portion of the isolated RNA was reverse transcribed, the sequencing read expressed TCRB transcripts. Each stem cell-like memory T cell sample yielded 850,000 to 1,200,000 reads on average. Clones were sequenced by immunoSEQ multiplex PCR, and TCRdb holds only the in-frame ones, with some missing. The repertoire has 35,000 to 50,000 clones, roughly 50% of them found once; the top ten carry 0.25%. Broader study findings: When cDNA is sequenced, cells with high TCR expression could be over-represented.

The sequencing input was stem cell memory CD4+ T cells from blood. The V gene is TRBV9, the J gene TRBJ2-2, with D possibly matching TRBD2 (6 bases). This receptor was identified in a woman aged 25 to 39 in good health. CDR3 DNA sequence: TGTGCCAGCAGCGGGACTACCAACACCGGGGAGCTGTTTTTT. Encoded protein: CASSGTTNTGELFF.